This is a list of T cell receptor beta chains from one sample in a study of blood T cell repertoires in COVID-19. Assay used: immunoSEQ multiplex PCR; TCRdb lists only in-frame clones, some missing. The sample holds around 250,000 clones, around 88% seen once. What was sequenced was peripheral blood. These receptors all come from a man older than 75 with acute or convalescent COVID-19. CDR3s include the opening cysteine and the closing phenylalanine or tryptophan. Each record gives: J gene, clone size, V gene, D gene, CDR3 DNA, CDR3 protein. D genes are given only for firm matches. For some rows the clone size is stated as once, few or many, or as a class when expanded; others skip it.

J gene: TRBJ1-1; clone size: once; V gene: TRBV3-1/TRBV3-2; D gene: .; CDR3 DNA: TGTGCCAGCTCTCTGGTGGGGGGGGGCACTGAAGCTTTCTTT; CDR3 protein: CASSLVGGGTEAFF
J gene: TRBJ2-1; clone size: .; V gene: TRBV11-1; D gene: TRBD1; CDR3 DNA: TGTGCCAGCAGCTCCGGGACAGAATACTACAATGAGCAGTTCTTC; CDR3 protein: CASSSGTEYYNEQFF
J gene: TRBJ2-7; clone size: .; V gene: TRBV28; D gene: .; CDR3 DNA: TGTGCCAGCAGTTTATGGGAGGGGATCTACGAGCAGTACTTC; CDR3 protein: CASSLWEGIYEQYF
J gene: TRBJ1-1; clone size: once; V gene: TRBV5-1; D gene: .; CDR3 DNA: TGCGCCAGCGGCCGACAGGATAACACTGAAGCTTTCTTT; CDR3 protein: CASGRQDNTEAFF
J gene: TRBJ2-5; clone size: .; V gene: TRBV29-1; D gene: TRBD2; CDR3 DNA: TGCAGCGTTGCCCGAGGACTAGCGCGAGAGACCCAGTACTTC; CDR3 protein: CSVARGLARETQYF
J gene: TRBJ2-1; clone size: .; V gene: TRBV24-1; D gene: TRBD2; CDR3 DNA: TGTGCCACCAGTGAAGAGCGGGGTAAACACGTCGGTGAGCAGTTCTTC; CDR3 protein: CATSEERGKHVGEQFF
J gene: TRBJ1-1; clone size: .; V gene: TRBV20-1; D gene: .; CDR3 DNA: TGCAGTGCTAAAGGGGACACTGAAGCTTTCTTT; CDR3 protein: CSAKGDTEAFF
J gene: TRBJ2-7; clone size: few; V gene: TRBV2; D gene: .; CDR3 DNA: TGTGCCAGCTCGACAGAGACCTACGAGCAGTACTTC; CDR3 protein: CASSTETYEQYF
J gene: TRBJ2-5; clone size: .; V gene: TRBV4-2; D gene: .; CDR3 DNA: TGTGCCAGCAGCCAAGATCCGTCGAGCTCAGAGACCCAGTACTTC; CDR3 protein: CASSQDPSSSETQYF
J gene: TRBJ1-5; clone size: .; V gene: TRBV28; D gene: .; CDR3 DNA: TGTGCCAGCAATCGGGGTGGTGATCAGCCCCAGCATTTT; CDR3 protein: CASNRGGDQPQHF